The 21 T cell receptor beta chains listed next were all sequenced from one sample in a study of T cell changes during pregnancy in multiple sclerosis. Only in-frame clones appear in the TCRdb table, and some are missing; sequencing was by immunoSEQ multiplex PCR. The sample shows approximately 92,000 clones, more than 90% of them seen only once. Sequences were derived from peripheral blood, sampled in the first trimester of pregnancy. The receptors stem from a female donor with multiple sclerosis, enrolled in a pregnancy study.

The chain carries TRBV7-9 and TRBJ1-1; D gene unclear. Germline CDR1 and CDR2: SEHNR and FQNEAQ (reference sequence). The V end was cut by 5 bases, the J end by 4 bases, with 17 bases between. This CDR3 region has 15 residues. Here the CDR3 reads CASSPLEAGITEAFF. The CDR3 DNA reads TGTGCCAGCAGCCCCCTAGAGGCCGGGATCACTGAAGCTTTCTTT.

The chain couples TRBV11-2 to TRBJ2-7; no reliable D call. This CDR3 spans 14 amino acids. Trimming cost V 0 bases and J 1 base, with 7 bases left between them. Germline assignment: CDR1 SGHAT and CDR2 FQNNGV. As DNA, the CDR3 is TGTGCCAGCAGCTTAGAGGCCACATCCTACGAGCAGTACTTC. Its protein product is CASSLEATSYEQYF.

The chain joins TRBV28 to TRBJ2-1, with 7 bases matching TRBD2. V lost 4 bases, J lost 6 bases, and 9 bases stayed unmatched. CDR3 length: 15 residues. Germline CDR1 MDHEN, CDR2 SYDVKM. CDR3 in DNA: TGTGCCAGCAGTTCCACGACTAGCCGGCGCAATGAGCAGTTCTTC. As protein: CASSSTTSRRNEQFF.

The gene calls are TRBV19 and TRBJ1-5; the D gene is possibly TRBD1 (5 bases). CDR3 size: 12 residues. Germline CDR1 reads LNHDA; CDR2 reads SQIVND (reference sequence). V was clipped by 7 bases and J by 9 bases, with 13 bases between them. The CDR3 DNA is TGTGCCAGTACACGGACGGGGGGGCCCCAGCATTTT. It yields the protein CASTRTGGPQHF.

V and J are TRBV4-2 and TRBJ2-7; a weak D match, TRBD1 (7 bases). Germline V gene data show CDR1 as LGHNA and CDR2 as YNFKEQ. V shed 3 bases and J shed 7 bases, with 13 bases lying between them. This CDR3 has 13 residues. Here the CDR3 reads CASSHSPGGEQYF. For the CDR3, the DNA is TGTGCCAGCAGCCACTCGCCAGGGGGGGAGCAGTACTTC.

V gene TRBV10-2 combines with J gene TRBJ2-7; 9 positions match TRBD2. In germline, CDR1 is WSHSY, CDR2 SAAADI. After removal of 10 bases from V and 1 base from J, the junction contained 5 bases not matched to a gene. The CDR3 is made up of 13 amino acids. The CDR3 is CATLAGWSYEQYF. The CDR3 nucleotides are TGCGCCACTCTAGCGGGATGGTCCTACGAGCAGTACTTC.

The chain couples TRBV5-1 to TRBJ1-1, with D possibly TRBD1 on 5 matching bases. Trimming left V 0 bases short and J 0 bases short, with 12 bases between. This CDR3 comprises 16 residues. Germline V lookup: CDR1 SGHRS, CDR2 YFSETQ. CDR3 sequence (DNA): TGCGCCAGCAGCTTGGGCAGGGTGACCATGAACACTGAAGCTTTCTTT. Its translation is CASSLGRVTMNTEAFF.

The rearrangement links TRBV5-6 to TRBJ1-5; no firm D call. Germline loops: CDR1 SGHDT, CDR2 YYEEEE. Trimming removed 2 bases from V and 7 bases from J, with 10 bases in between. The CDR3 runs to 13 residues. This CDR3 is CASSLASGQPQHF. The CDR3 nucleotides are TGTGCCAGCAGCTTAGCAAGCGGCCAGCCCCAGCATTTT.

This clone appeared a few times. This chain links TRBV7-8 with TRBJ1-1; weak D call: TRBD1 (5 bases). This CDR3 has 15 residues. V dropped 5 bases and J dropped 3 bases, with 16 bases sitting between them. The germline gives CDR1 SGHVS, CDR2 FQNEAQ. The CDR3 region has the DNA TGTGCCAGCAGCCCCGGCGGGGGGAGGGACACTGAAGCTTTCTTT. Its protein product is CASSPGGGRDTEAFF. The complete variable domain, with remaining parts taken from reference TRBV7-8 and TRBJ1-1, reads GAGVSQSPRYKVAKRGQDVALRCDPISGHVSLFWYQQALGQGPEFLTYFQNEAQLDKSGLPSDRFFAERPEGSVSTLKIQRTQQEDSAVYLCASSPGGGRDTEAFFGQGTRLTVV.

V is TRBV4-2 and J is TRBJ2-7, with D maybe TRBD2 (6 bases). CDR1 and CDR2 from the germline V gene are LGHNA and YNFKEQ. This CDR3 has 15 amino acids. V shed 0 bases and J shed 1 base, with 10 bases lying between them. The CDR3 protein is CASSQDGAGSYEQYF. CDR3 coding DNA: TGTGCCAGCAGCCAAGATGGTGCGGGGTCCTACGAGCAGTACTTC.

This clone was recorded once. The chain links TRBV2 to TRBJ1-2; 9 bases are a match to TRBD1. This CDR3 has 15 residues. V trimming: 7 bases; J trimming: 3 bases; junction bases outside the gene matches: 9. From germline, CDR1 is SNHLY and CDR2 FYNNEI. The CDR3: CASILRDRVDYGYTF. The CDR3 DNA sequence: TGTGCCAGCATCCTCCGGGACAGGGTAGACTATGGCTACACCTTC.

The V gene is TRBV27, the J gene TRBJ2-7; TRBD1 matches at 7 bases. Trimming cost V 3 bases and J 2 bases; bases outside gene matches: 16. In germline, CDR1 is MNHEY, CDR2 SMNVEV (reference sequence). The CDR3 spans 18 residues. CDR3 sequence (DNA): TGTGCCAGCAGTTTTCTGTTCTCGGGACAGAGCCGTACCTACGAGCAGTACTTC. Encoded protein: CASSFLFSGQSRTYEQYF.

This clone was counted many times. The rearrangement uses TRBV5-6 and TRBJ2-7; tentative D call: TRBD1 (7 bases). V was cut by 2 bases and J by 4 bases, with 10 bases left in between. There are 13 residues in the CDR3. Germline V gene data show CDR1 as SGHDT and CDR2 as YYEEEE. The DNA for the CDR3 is TGTGCCAGCAGCTTACAGGGGAGGTACGAGCAGTACTTC. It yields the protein CASSLQGRYEQYF.

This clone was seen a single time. For the CDR3, the DNA is TGTGCCTGGAGTGTAGCAGGGGGGACCTACGAGCAGTACTTC. Its protein is CAWSVAGGTYEQYF. This rearrangement joins TRBV30 to TRBJ2-7; D possibly corresponds to TRBD1 (7 bases). Trimming removed 0 bases from V and 2 bases from J, with 11 bases in between. Germline V gene sequence: CDR1 GTSNPN, CDR2 SVGIG (reference sequence). The CDR3 spans 14 residues. The full variable domain, with the rest looked up from reference TRBV30 and TRBJ2-7, is SQTIHQWPATLVQPVGSPLSLECTVEGTSNPNLYWYRQAAGRGLQLLFYSVGIGQISSEVPQNLSASRPQDRQFILSSKKLLLSDSGFYLCAWSVAGGTYEQYFGPGTRLTVT.

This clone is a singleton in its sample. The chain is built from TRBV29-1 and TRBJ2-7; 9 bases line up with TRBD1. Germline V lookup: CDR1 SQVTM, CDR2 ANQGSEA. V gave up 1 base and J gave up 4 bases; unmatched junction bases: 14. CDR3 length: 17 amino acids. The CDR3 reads CSVEGVLGTGTGYEQYF. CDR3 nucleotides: TGCAGCGTTGAAGGGGTCCTTGGGACAGGGACGGGGTACGAGCAGTACTTC.

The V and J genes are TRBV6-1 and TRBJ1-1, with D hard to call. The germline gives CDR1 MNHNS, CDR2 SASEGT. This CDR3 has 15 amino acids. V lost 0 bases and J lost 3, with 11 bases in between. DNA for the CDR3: TGTGCCAGCAGTGAAGCGCTCGTCTATTACACTGAAGCTTTCTTT. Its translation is CASSEALVYYTEAFF.

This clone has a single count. The DNA for the CDR3 is TGTGCCAGCAGCCCGGGACTAGCGCTATACGAGCAGTACTTC. Residues: CASSPGLALYEQYF. This chain links TRBV7-2 with TRBJ2-7; TRBD2 matches 10 bases. CDR1 is SGHTA, CDR2 FQGNSA, per germline. With 5 bases clipped from V and 4 bases from J, the junction kept 5 bases outside the gene matches. This CDR3 comprises 14 residues.

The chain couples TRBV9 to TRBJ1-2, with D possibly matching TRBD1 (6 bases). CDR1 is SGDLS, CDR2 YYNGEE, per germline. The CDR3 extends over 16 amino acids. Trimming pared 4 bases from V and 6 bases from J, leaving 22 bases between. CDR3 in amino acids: CASSPNVGGRPHGYTF. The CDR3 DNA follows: TGTGCCAGCAGCCCCAATGTCGGGGGGCGCCCCCATGGCTACACCTTC.

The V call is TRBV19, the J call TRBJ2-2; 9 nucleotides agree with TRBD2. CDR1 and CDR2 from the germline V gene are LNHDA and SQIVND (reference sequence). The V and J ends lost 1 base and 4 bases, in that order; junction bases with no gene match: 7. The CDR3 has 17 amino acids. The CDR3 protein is CASSIGLAVAGTGELFF. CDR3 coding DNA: TGTGCCAGTAGTATAGGACTAGCGGTTGCGGGCACCGGGGAGCTGTTTTTT.

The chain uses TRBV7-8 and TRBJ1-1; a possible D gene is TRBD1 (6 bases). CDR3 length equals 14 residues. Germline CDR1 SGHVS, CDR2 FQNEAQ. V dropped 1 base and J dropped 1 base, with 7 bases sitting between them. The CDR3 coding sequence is TGTGCCAGCAGCTTAGGGACAGCGAACACTGAAGCTTTCTTT. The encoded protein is CASSLGTANTEAFF.

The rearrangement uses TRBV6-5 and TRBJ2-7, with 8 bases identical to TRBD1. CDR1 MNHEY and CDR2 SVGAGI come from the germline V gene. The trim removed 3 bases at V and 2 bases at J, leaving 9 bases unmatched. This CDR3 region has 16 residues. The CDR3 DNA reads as TGTGCCAGCAGTTATACGACAGGGGCAGTTACCTACGAGCAGTACTTC. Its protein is CASSYTTGAVTYEQYF.